Below, one T cell receptor (beta chain) is given with its context. Cohort 3 recovery required two negative PCRs, clearance, or symptom resolution. In the original processing: From reference gene primer amplification, estimates of nucleated cell counts were derived. The assay was immunoSEQ multiplex PCR, and TCRdb's table has in-frame clones only and misses some. From that table come the V and J calls and clone size; the DNA was used to work out D and trimming. Of 250,000 or so clones in the sample, about 87% were seen once. Germline loops: CDR1 SGHTA, CDR2 FQGNSA. This CDR3 region has 15 residues. Trimming stripped 1 base from V and 10 bases from J, with 17 bases between. These data originate in a study of blood T cell repertoires in COVID-19.

The sequence was collected from a woman aged 45-65 years who had recovered from COVID-19. The chain couples TRBV7-2 to TRBJ2-1; tentative D call: TRBD2 (5 bases). Sample: PBMCs or T cells enriched from blood (not recorded which). The CDR3 here is CASSLDPVGVREQFF. Written as DNA, the CDR3 is TGTGCCAGCAGCTTAGACCCAGTCGGGGTCCGAGAGCAGTTCTTC.